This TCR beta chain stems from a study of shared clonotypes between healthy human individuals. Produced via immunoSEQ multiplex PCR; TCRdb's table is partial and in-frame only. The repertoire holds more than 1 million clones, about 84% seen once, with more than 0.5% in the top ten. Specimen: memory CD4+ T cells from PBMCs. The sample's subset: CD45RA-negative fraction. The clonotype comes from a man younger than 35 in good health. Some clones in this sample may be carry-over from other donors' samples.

This chain's CDR3 is CSAWTGGWTEAFF. CDR3 DNA: TGCAGCGCCTGGACAGGGGGGTGGACTGAAGCTTTCTTT. The J gene is TRBJ1-1, the V gene TRBV29-1, with 10 bases matching TRBD1. The CDR3 has 13 residues. The trim removed 7 bases at V and 5 bases at J, leaving 7 bases unmatched. From germline, CDR1 is SQVTM and CDR2 ANQGSEA. The complete variable domain, with remaining parts taken from reference TRBV29-1 and TRBJ1-1, reads SAVISQKPSRDICQRGTSLTIQCQVDSQVTMMFWYRQQPGQSLTLIATANQGSEATYESGFVIDKFPISRPNLTFSTLTVSNMSPEDSSIYLCSAWTGGWTEAFFGQGTRLTVV.